Sequencing of this TCR beta chain was carried out in a study of cytomegalovirus exposure and HLA in healthy donors. PCR primers comprised 60 Vbeta and 13 Jbeta primers. Sequencing used immunoSEQ multiplex PCR; TCRdb keeps in-frame clones, though not all of them. The sample includes roughly 170,000 clones, around three quarters of them seen just once. The V and J ends lost 4 bases and 2 bases, in that order; junction bases with no gene match: 9. The germline gives CDR1 SGHTA, CDR2 FQGTGA. The CDR3 spans 19 residues. A word on this clone: The target antigen is unknown.

Study observations and caveats: Indistinguishability led to the exclusion of some V segments, TRBV6-2 and TRBV6-3 included. Rare TCR sequences dominated, though some public TCRs recurred in many donors. Overall, approximately 150 TCR beta chains were annotated as cytomegalovirus-associated. Immune exposure information comprised only CMV serostatus.

The V gene is TRBV7-3, the J gene TRBJ2-6; 12 bases fit TRBD1. Sequencing was carried out using PBMCs. This TCR was sampled from a woman aged 25-40 years in good health and CMV-seronegative. CDR3 sequence (DNA): TGTGCCAGCAGCTCTGACCGGGACAGGGGGCGCGCTGGGGCCAACGTCCTGACTTTC. Protein sequence: CASSSDRDRGRAGANVLTF.